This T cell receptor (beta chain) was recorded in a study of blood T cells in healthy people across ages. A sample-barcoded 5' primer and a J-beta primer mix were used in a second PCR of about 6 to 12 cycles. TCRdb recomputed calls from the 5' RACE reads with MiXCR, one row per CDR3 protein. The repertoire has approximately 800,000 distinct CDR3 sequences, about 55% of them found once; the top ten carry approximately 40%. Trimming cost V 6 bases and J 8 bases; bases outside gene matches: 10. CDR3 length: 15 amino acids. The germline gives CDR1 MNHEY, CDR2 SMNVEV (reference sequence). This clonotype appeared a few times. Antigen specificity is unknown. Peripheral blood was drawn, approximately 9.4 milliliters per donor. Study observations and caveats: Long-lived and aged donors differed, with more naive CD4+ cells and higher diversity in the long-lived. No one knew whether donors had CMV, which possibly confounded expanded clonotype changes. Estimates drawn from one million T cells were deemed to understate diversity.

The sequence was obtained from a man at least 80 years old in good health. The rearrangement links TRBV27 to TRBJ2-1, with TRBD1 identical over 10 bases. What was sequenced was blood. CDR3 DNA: TGTGCCAGCAGCTATCTAGGGACAGGGGTCCATGAGCAGTTCTTC. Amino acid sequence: CASSYLGTGVHEQFF.